These 27 T cell receptor beta chains originate from one sample sequenced in a study of T cell responses to AZD1222 COVID-19 vaccine. Produced via immunoSEQ multiplex PCR; TCRdb's table is partial and in-frame only. Of about 150,000 clones in the sample, 88% were seen once. Sequences were derived from peripheral blood, sampled on day 0 of AZD1222 vaccination. All receptors come from an adult in good health.

The V and J genes are TRBV7-2 and TRBJ1-1; D is possibly TRBD1 (6 bases). The germline V gene encodes CDR1 SGHTA and CDR2 FQGNSA. V dropped 1 base and J dropped 4 bases, with 16 bases sitting between them. This CDR3 region has 16 residues. CDR3 loop: CASSLDRRGRSTEAFF. The CDR3 region has the DNA TGTGCCAGCAGCTTAGATCGGAGGGGGAGAAGCACTGAAGCTTTCTTT.

V usage is TRBV6-2 or TRBV6-3 and J usage is TRBJ2-7; D uncertain. CDR1 is MNHEY and CDR2 is SVGEGT in the germline V gene. CDR3 length equals 12 residues. V dropped 4 bases and J dropped 2 bases, with 6 bases sitting between them. This chain's CDR3 is CASSSEPYEQYF. The CDR3 coding sequence is TGTGCCAGCAGTTCGGAACCCTACGAGCAGTACTTC.

CDR3 loop: CASSLPGDRYNEQFF. CDR3 bases: TGTGCCAGCAGCCTCCCCGGCGACCGCTACAATGAGCAGTTCTTC. The chain recombines TRBV3-1 (or the pseudogene TRBV3-2) with TRBJ2-1; no definite D call. There are 15 residues in the CDR3. Germline CDR1 and CDR2: LGHDT and YNNKEL (reference sequence). V dropped 4 bases and J dropped 3 bases, with 13 bases sitting between them.

The chain joins TRBV28 to TRBJ2-4, with 7 bases that match TRBD2. The CDR3 has 15 amino acids. V lost 6 bases to trimming and J lost 2 bases; unmatched junction nucleotides: 7. Germline V CDR1 and CDR2: MDHEN, SYDVKM. CDR3 protein: CASSSLGGPKNIQYF. The CDR3 coding sequence is TGTGCCAGCAGCTCCTTGGGAGGGCCCAAAAACATTCAGTACTTC.

The rearrangement joins TRBV28 to TRBJ2-7; D is possibly TRBD2 (6 bases). The V end was cut by 4 bases, the J end by 2 bases, with 15 bases between. CDR1 and CDR2 (germline): MDHEN, SYDVKM. This CDR3 has 15 amino acids. The CDR3 DNA follows: TGTGCCAGCAGTTCACCGAGGAGGGGACCCTACGAGCAGTACTTC. Translating gives CASSSPRRGPYEQYF.

The CDR3 sequence is CASRLLLYDTIYF. CDR3 bases: TGTGCCAGCAGGCTCCTGCTGTACGACACCATATATTTT. J is TRBJ1-3 and V is TRBV11-2; no reliable D call. The length of the CDR3 is 13 residues. Trimming cost V 6 bases and J 8 bases, with 14 bases left between them. Germline CDR1 and CDR2: SGHAT and FQNNGV.

The chain has TRBV5-1 and TRBJ1-5, with 8 bases lining up with TRBD1. This CDR3 contains 14 residues. The V gene's germline CDR1 is SGHRS and CDR2 YFSETQ. V dropped 10 bases and J dropped 2; count of bases not matched to a gene: 8. CDR3 amino acids: CARQTGVGNQPQHF. CDR3 nucleotides: TGCGCCCGACAGACAGGGGTGGGCAATCAGCCCCAGCATTTT. Filled out from reference TRBV5-1 and TRBJ1-5, the complete variable domain reads KAGVTQTPRYLIKTRGQQVTLSCSPISGHRSVSWYQQTPGQGLQFLFEYFSETQRNKGNFPGRFSGRQFSNSRSEMNVSTLELGDSALYLCARQTGVGNQPQHFGDGTRLSIL.

The V and J genes are TRBV7-3 and TRBJ2-3; 10 bases are shared with TRBD2. Trimming removed 5 bases from V and 5 bases from J; junction bases left unmatched: 13. This CDR3 region has 17 residues. The germline gives CDR1 SGHTA, CDR2 FQGTGA. The DNA for the CDR3 is TGTGCCAGCAGCCCATCTCCAGCGGGAGGGGGGATAGATACGCAGTATTTT. It translates to CASSPSPAGGGIDTQYF.

The chain carries TRBV30 and TRBJ2-1; D unclear. Per the germline V gene, CDR1 is GTSNPN and CDR2 is SVGIG (reference sequence). CDR3 size: 12 residues. With 2 bases removed from V and 4 bases from J, the gap between germline ends came to 6 bases. The CDR3 sequence: CAWSSRYNEQFF. The CDR3 DNA sequence: TGTGCCTGGAGTTCCCGGTACAATGAGCAGTTCTTC.

The chain couples TRBV30 to TRBJ2-7, with 8 nucleotides matching TRBD2. V lost 0 bases and J lost 6; bases outside the gene matches: 7. CDR1 GTSNPN and CDR2 SVGIG come from the germline V gene (reference sequence). The CDR3 covers 14 residues. The CDR3 sequence: CAWSVQLAVTEQYF. CDR3 DNA sequence: TGTGCCTGGAGTGTACAACTAGCGGTGACCGAGCAGTACTTC.

This chain connects TRBV24-1 to TRBJ2-5; 9 nucleotides line up with TRBD2. The V and J ends lost 2 bases and 5 bases, in that order; junction bases with no gene match: 17. The CDR3 has 19 residues. Looked up from germline, CDR1 is KGHDR and CDR2 is SFDVKD. The CDR3 here is CATSDSGKRREGPRETQYF. CDR3 DNA: TGTGCCACCAGTGATTCTGGGAAACGGCGGGAGGGCCCTAGGGAGACCCAGTACTTC.

The chain joins TRBV27 to TRBJ2-1; no definite D call. This CDR3 has 16 amino acids. Germline V gene data show CDR1 as MNHEY and CDR2 as SMNVEV (reference sequence). The ends were cut back, 11 bases at V and 0 bases at J, with 20 bases in the middle. The CDR3 sequence is CASYPLGQSSYNEQFF. CDR3 in DNA: TGTGCCTCTTACCCGTTGGGCCAGAGCTCCTACAATGAGCAGTTCTTC.

The rearrangement uses TRBV30 and TRBJ1-5; TRBD1 agrees at 8 bases. The V segment lost 3 bases and the J segment 1 base; nucleotides outside the gene matches: 5. The CDR3 covers 15 residues. Germline CDR1 and CDR2: GTSNPN and SVGIG (reference sequence). CDR3 amino acids: CAWSGQGLSNQPQHF. CDR3 bases: TGTGCCTGGAGCGGACAGGGCTTGAGCAATCAGCCCCAGCATTTT.

The chain is built from TRBV21-1 and TRBJ1-2; the DNA was not compared with TRBD1, the D call given in the table. TRBV21-1 is marked as a pseudogene. The CDR3 is made up of 14 amino acids. The CDR3 nucleotides are TGTGCCAGCAGCAAAGACCCAGGGGATCTTGGCTACACCTTC. Its translation: CASSKDPGDLGYTF.

This clone was seen only once. The chain uses TRBV19 and TRBJ1-1; D is unresolved. From germline, CDR1 is LNHDA and CDR2 SQIVND (reference sequence). This CDR3 region has 14 residues. The germline V and J ends were trimmed by 3 bases and 0 bases, with 8 bases remaining between them. For the CDR3, the DNA is TGTGCCAGTAGTATTTCGCTGTTGAACACTGAAGCTTTCTTT. Its protein product is CASSISLLNTEAFF.

V is TRBV11-2 and J is TRBJ1-2; 8 nucleotides match TRBD1. Germline V gives CDR1 SGHAT, CDR2 FQNNGV. Losses at the gene ends were 6 bases for V and 6 bases for J; bases not matched to a gene: 9. CDR3 length: 14 amino acids. The CDR3: CASSSDRATHGYTF. CDR3 bases: TGTGCCAGCAGTTCGGACAGGGCGACCCATGGCTACACCTTC.

This chain links TRBV29-1 with TRBJ1-2; D not resolved. The length of the CDR3 is 13 residues. The ends were cut back, 2 bases at V and 6 bases at J, with 13 bases in the middle. The germline CDR1 and CDR2 sequences are SQVTM and ANQGSEA. The CDR3 spells CSVEYPHEDGYTF. Here the CDR3 DNA reads TGCAGCGTTGAATACCCCCATGAGGATGGCTACACCTTC.

The chain links TRBV7-9 to TRBJ2-6; the D is unclear. Trimming took off 5 bases at V and 2 bases at J, with 7 bases between the two ends. The CDR3 is made up of 14 amino acids. The germline V gene has CDR1 SEHNR and CDR2 FQNEAQ (reference sequence). Here the CDR3 DNA reads TGTGCCAGCAGCCGGACCCCTGGGGCCAACGTCCTGACTTTC. Protein: CASSRTPGANVLTF.

This clone occurred once. This chain joins TRBV6-5 and TRBJ1-5; D remains ambiguous. The CDR3 has 14 amino acids. Between the trimmed V and J ends, which lost 0 bases and 3 bases, there was a span of 6 bases. CDR1 MNHEY and CDR2 SVGAGI come from the germline V gene. Here the CDR3 reads CASSYSQANQPQHF. CDR3 nucleotides: TGTGCCAGCAGTTACTCGCAGGCCAATCAGCCCCAGCATTTT.

The chain combines TRBV6-5 with TRBJ1-1, with D possibly being TRBD1 (6 bases). V dropped 7 bases and J dropped 1 base, with 13 bases sitting between them. Germline V gives CDR1 MNHEY, CDR2 SVGAGI. CDR3 length equals 14 residues. The CDR3 sequence is CASNPRTANTEAFF. In DNA form, the CDR3 reads TGTGCCAGCAATCCCAGGACAGCGAACACTGAAGCTTTCTTT.

V is TRBV11-2 and J is TRBJ1-1, with TRBD1 identical over 10 bases. Germline assignment: CDR1 SGHAT and CDR2 FQNNGV. The CDR3 is 17 residues long. The trim removed 1 base at V and 5 bases at J, leaving 10 bases unmatched. The DNA of the CDR3 is TGTGCCAGCAGCTTAGCCCCCGGGTGGACAGGGGGAACTGAAGCTTTCTTT. This codes for CASSLAPGWTGGTEAFF.

V is TRBV10-3 and J is TRBJ1-1; TRBD1 might be the D (5 bases). V lost 6 bases, J lost 4 bases, and 12 bases lay in between. The CDR3 is 13 amino acids. In germline, CDR1 is ENHRY, CDR2 SYGVKD. The CDR3 sequence: CAISREMGTEAFF. Written as DNA, the CDR3 is TGTGCCATCAGCAGGGAAATGGGCACTGAAGCTTTCTTT.

This chain joins TRBV29-1 and TRBJ2-6; 8 nucleotides match TRBD2. The CDR3 consists of 18 residues. CDR1 is SQVTM and CDR2 is ANQGSEA in the germline V gene. Trimming removed 2 bases from V and 0 bases from J; junction bases left unmatched: 9. DNA for the CDR3: TGCAGCGTTGAACTCCGGGGGGGTTTTAGCTCTGGGGCCAACGTCCTGACTTTC. It specifies CSVELRGGFSSGANVLTF.

The V gene is TRBV5-7, the J gene TRBJ1-5, with D uncertain. TRBV5-7 carries the ORF label, with uncertain function. The CDR3 runs 13 residues. Deletions cut 2 bases from V and 4 bases from J, with 7 bases between. The CDR3 DNA is TGTGCCAGCAGCTTAGGGAGGAATCAGCCCCAGCATTTT. Translation: CASSLGRNQPQHF.

J is TRBJ2-5 and V is TRBV1; the table's D call of TRBD2 was not tested on the DNA. TRBV1 is labeled a pseudogene. The CDR3 covers 19 residues. In DNA, the CDR3 is TGCACCAGCAGCCAAGTGTACCCCACGTTGGCTAGCGGGAGAGAGACCCAGTACTTC. It is translated as CTSSQVYPTLASGRETQYF.

The V call is TRBV4-2, the J call TRBJ2-3, with D perhaps matching TRBD1 (6 bases). Trimming left V 4 bases short and J 0 bases short, with 11 bases between. CDR1 is LGHNA, CDR2 YNFKEQ, per germline. The CDR3 has 15 residues. The CDR3 DNA is TGTGCCAGCAGCCCAGAAGGGGGAAGCACAGATACGCAGTATTTT. Residues: CASSPEGGSTDTQYF.

V usage is TRBV5-6 and J usage is TRBJ2-1; TRBD2 aligns across 7 bases. Germline CDR1 is SGHDT and CDR2 is YYEEEE. The CDR3 runs to 15 residues. Germline trimming cut 4 bases from V and 4 bases from J; bases unmatched to any gene: 8. The CDR3 sequence is CASSGGGSFYNEQFF. CDR3 bases: TGTGCCAGCAGCGGCGGGGGTTCCTTTTACAATGAGCAGTTCTTC.